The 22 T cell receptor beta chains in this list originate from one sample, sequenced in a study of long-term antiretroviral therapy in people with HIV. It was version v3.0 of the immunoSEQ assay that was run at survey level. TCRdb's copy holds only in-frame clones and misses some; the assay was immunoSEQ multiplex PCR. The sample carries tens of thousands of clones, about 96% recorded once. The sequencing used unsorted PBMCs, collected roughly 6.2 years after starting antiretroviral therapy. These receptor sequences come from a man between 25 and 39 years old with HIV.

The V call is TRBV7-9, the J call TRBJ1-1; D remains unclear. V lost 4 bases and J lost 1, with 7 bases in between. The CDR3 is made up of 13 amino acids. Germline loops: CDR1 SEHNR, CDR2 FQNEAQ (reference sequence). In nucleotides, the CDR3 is TGTGCCAGCAGCTCCCGGGAGAACACTGAAGCTTTCTTT. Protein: CASSSRENTEAFF.

CDR3 residues: CSADRFNEQFF. The CDR3 region has the DNA TGCAGTGCTGATAGGTTTAATGAGCAGTTCTTC. V and J are TRBV20-1 and TRBJ2-1; D remains unclear. V was clipped by 5 bases and J by 7 bases, with 9 bases between them. CDR3 length: 11 residues. Germline lookup yields CDR1 DFQATT and CDR2 SNEGSKA (reference sequence).

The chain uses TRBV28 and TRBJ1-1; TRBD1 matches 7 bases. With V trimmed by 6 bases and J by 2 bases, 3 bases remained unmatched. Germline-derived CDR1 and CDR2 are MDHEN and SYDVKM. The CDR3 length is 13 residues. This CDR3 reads CASSGTANTEAFF. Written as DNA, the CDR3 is TGTGCCAGCAGCGGGACAGCTAACACTGAAGCTTTCTTT.

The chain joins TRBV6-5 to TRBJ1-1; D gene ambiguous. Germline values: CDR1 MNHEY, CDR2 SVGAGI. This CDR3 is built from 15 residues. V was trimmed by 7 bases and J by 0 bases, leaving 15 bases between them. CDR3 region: CASTPRGYMNTEAFF. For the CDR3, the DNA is TGTGCCAGCACCCCCAGAGGATACATGAACACTGAAGCTTTCTTT.

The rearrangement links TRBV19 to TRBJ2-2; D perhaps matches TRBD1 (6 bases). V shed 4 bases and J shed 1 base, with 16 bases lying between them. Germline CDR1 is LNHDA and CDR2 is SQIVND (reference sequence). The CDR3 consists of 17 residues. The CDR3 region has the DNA TGTGCCAGTAGTACATCCCGGGACACCTGGAACACCGGGGAGCTGTTTTTT. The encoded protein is CASSTSRDTWNTGELFF.

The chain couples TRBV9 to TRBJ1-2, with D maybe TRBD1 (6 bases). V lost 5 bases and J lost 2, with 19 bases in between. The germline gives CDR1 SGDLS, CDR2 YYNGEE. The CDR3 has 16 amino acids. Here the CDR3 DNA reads TGTGCCAGCAGTTCATTTTACAGGGACAAGAACTATGGCTACACCTTC. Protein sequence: CASSSFYRDKNYGYTF.

CDR3 nucleotides: TGCAGTCCTCTTGGGGGGATTGAAGCTTTCTTT. Translating gives CSPLGGIEAFF. The chain is built from TRBV20-1 and TRBJ1-1; D may be TRBD1 (5 bases). Germline-derived CDR1 and CDR2 are DFQATT and SNEGSKA (reference sequence). V lost 8 bases to trimming and J lost 7 bases, with 14 bases between them. This CDR3 is 11 amino acids long.

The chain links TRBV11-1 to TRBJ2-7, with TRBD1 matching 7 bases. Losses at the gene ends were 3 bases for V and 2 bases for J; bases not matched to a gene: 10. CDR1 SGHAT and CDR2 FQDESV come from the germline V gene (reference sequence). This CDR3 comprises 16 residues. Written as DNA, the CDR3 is TGTGCCAGCAGCTTGATCTCCGGGACAGAGACCTACGAGCAGTACTTC. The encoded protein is CASSLISGTETYEQYF.

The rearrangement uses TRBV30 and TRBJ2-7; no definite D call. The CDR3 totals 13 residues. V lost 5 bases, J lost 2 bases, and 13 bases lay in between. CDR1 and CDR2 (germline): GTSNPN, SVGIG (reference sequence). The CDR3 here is CAWAANPPYEQYF. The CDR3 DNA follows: TGTGCCTGGGCCGCAAATCCGCCCTACGAGCAGTACTTC.

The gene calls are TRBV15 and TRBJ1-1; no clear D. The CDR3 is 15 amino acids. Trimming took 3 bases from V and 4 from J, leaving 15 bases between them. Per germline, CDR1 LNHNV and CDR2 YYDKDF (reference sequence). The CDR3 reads CATSRAARTRTEAFF. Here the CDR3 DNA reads TGTGCCACCAGCAGGGCTGCGAGGACCCGCACTGAAGCTTTCTTT.

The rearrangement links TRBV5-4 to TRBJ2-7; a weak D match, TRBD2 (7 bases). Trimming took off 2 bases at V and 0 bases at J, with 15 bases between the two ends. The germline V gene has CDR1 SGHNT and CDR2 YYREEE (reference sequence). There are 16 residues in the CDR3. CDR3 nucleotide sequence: TGTGCCAGCAGCTTCGGGGGGCCGGGTAACTCCTACGAGCAGTACTTC. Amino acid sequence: CASSFGGPGNSYEQYF. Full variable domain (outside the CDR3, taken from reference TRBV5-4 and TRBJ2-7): ETGVTQSPTHLIKTRGQQVTLRCSSQSGHNTVSWYQQALGQGPQFIFQYYREEENGRGNFPPRFSGLQFPNYSSELNVNALELDDSALYLCASSFGGPGNSYEQYFGPGTRLTVT.

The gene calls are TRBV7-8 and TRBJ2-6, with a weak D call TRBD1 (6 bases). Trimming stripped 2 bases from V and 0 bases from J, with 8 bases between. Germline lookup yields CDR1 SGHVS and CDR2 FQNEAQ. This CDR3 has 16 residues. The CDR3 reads CASSLIGGSGANVLTF. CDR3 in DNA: TGTGCCAGCAGCTTAATAGGGGGCTCTGGGGCCAACGTCCTGACTTTC.

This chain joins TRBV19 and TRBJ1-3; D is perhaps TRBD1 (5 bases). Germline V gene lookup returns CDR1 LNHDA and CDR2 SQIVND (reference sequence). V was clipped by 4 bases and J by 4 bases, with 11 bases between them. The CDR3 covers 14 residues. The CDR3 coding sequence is TGTGCCAGTAGTACAGGGTTGAGCGGAAACACCATATATTTT. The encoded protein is CASSTGLSGNTIYF. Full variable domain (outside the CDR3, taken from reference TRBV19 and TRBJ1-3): DGGITQSPKYLFRKEGQNVTLSCEQNLNHDAMYWYRQDPGQGLRLIYYSQIVNDFQKGDIAEGYSVSREKKESFPLTVTSAQKNPTAFYLCASSTGLSGNTIYFGEGSWLTVV.

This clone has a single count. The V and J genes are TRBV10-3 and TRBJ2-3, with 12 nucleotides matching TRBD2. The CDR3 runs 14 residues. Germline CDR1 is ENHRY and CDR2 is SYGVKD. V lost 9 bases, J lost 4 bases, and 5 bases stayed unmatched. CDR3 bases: TGTGCCATTCCGGGGACTAGCGGGCCAGATACGCAGTATTTT. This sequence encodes CAIPGTSGPDTQYF.

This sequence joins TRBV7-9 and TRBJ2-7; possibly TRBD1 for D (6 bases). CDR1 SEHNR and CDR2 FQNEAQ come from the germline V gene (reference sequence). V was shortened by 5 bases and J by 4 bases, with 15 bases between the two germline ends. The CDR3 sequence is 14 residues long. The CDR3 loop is CASSGRDTEYEQYF. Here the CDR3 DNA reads TGTGCCAGCAGCGGCCGGGACACCGAATACGAGCAGTACTTC. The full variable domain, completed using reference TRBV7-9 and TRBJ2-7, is DTGVSQNPRHKITKRGQNVTFRCDPISEHNRLYWYRQTLGQGPEFLTYFQNEAQLEKSRLLSDRFSAERPKGSFSTLEIQRTEQGDSAMYLCASSGRDTEYEQYFGPGTRLTVT.

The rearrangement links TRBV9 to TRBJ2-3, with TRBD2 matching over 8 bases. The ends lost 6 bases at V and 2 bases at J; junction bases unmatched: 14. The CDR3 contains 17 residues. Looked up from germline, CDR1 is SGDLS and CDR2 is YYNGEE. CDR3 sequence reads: CASTLTPSLAVTDTQYF. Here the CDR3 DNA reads TGTGCCAGCACCCTCACTCCCTCACTAGCGGTCACAGATACGCAGTATTTT.

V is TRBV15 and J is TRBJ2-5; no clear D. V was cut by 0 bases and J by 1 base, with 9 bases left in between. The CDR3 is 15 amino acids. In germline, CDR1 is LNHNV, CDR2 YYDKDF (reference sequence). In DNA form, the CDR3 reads TGTGCCACCAGCAGAGATCTCGGATTCCAAGAGACCCAGTACTTC. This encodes CATSRDLGFQETQYF. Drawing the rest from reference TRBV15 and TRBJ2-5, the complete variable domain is DAMVIQNPRYQVTQFGKPVTLSCSQTLNHNVMYWYQQKSSQAPKLLFHYYDKDFNNEADTPDNFQSRRPNTSFCFLDIRSPGLGDTAMYLCATSRDLGFQETQYFGPGTRLLVL.

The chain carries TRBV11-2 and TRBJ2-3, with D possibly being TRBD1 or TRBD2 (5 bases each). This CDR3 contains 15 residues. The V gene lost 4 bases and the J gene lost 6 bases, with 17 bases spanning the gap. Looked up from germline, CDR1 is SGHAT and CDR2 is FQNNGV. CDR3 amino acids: CASSSPRDRRDTQYF. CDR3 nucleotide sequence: TGTGCCAGCAGCTCACCCCGGGACCGACGGGATACGCAGTATTTT.

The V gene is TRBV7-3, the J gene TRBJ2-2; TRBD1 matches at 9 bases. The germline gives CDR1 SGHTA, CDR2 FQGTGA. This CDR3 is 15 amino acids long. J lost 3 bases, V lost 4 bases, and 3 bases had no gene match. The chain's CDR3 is CASSSRQGDTGELFF. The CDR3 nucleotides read TGTGCCAGCAGCTCACGACAGGGGGACACCGGGGAGCTGTTTTTT.

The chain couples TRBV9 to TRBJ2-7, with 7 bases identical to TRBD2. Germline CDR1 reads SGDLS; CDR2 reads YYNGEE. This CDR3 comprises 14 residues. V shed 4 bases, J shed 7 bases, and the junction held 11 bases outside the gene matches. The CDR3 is CASSPRGGAREQYF. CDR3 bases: TGTGCCAGCAGCCCCCGGGGAGGGGCTAGGGAGCAGTACTTC.

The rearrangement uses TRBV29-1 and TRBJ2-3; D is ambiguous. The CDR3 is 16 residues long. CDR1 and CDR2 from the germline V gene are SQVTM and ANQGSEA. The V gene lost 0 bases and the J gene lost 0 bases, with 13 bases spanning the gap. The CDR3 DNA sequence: TGCAGCGTTGAAGACCTCGTCCAGATTAGCACAGATACGCAGTATTTT. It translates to CSVEDLVQISTDTQYF.

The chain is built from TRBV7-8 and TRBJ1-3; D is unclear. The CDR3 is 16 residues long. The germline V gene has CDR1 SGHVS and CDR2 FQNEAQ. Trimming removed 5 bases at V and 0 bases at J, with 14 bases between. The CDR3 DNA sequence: TGTGCCAGCAGCCCTAGAAATAGAGCCTCTGGAAACACCATATATTTT. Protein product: CASSPRNRASGNTIYF.